One and the same sample provided the 10 T cell receptor beta chains below, sequenced in a study of T cells after yellow fever vaccination. TCRdb passed the 5' RACE reads through MiXCR, listing each CDR3 protein once. The table lists under 150,000 distinct CDR3 sequences, roughly 8% of them singletons. This specimen consisted of CD4+ T cells sorted from PBMCs, obtained 5 days after the yellow fever booster vaccination. All receptors derive from a man under 40 who received the YFV17D yellow fever vaccine.

There are many counts of this clonotype. The chain links TRBV2 to TRBJ2-2, with D unresolved. V lost 5 bases and J lost 1, with 8 bases in between. The CDR3 loop spans 14 amino acids. Germline assignment: CDR1 SNHLY and CDR2 FYNNEI. The CDR3 DNA reads TGTGCCAGCAGTATAGGGCAGAACACCGGGGAGCTGTTTTTT. This sequence encodes CASSIGQNTGELFF.

This clonotype was counted many times. The chain carries TRBV25-1 and TRBJ2-5, with D uncertain. The V gene lost 3 bases and the J gene lost 1 base, with 12 bases spanning the gap. Germline-derived CDR1 and CDR2 are MGHDK and SYGVNS. The CDR3 loop spans 15 amino acids. The CDR3 here is CASSDLSELQETQYF. CDR3 bases: TGTGCCAGCAGTGATCTTTCAGAACTCCAAGAGACCCAGTACTTC.

This clonotype was counted a few times. The genes are TRBV5-1 and TRBJ1-2; 7 bases are a match to TRBD1. CDR1 is SGHRS, CDR2 YFSETQ, per germline. V lost 0 bases to trimming and J lost 4 bases; unmatched junction nucleotides: 3. This CDR3 is 14 amino acids long. CDR3 sequence reads: CASSLGDSSYGYTF. In DNA, the CDR3 is TGCGCCAGCAGCTTGGGGGACAGCAGCTATGGCTACACCTTC.

The chain couples TRBV7-2 to TRBJ2-7; 8 nucleotides line up with TRBD2. V gave up 4 bases and J gave up 2 bases; unmatched junction bases: 4. CDR1 is SGHTA, CDR2 FQGNSA, per germline. The CDR3 runs 14 residues. DNA of the CDR3: TGTGCCAGCAGCTCGGGAGGGCCCGCCTACGAGCAGTACTTC. Translated: CASSSGGPAYEQYF.

V gene TRBV7-3 combines with J gene TRBJ1-1, with 8 nucleotides matching TRBD1. Trimming cost V 3 bases and J 4 bases; bases outside gene matches: 4. The CDR3 extends over 14 amino acids. Germline CDR1 SGHTA, CDR2 FQGTGA. This CDR3 reads CASSLDRDATEAFF. CDR3 coding DNA: TGTGCCAGCAGCTTGGACAGGGATGCCACTGAAGCTTTCTTT.

This clonotype came up many times. V gene TRBV5-1 combines with J gene TRBJ2-1; 8 positions agree with TRBD1. The CDR3 length is 14 residues. Germline-derived CDR1 and CDR2 are SGHRS and YFSETQ. Trimming cost V 0 bases and J 4 bases; bases outside gene matches: 0. The CDR3 loop is CASSLGQGYNEQFF. The CDR3 region has the DNA TGCGCCAGCAGCTTGGGACAGGGGTACAATGAGCAGTTCTTC. Complete variable domain (other parts from reference TRBV5-1 and TRBJ2-1): KAGVTQTPRYLIKTRGQQVTLSCSPISGHRSVSWYQQTPGQGLQFLFEYFSETQRNKGNFPGRFSGRQFSNSRSEMNVSTLELGDSALYLCASSLGQGYNEQFFGPGTRLTVL.

This clonotype has just a few counts. This rearrangement joins TRBV15 to TRBJ2-1; D gene unclear. Looked up from germline, CDR1 is LNHNV and CDR2 is YYDKDF (reference sequence). The CDR3 runs 15 residues. The V end was cut by 0 bases, the J end by 6 bases, with 12 bases between. Here the CDR3 reads CATSRESRVGNEQFF. The CDR3 bases are TGTGCCACCAGCAGAGAGTCCCGCGTTGGCAATGAGCAGTTCTTC.

This clonotype was counted between two and nine times. The chain joins TRBV28 to TRBJ2-7; 8 bases map to TRBD1. Trimming removed 10 bases from V and 0 bases from J; junction bases left unmatched: 8. Looked up from germline, CDR1 is MDHEN and CDR2 is SYDVKM. The CDR3 runs 14 residues. The chain's CDR3 is CATRQGTVSYEQYF. CDR3 DNA sequence: TGTGCCACCCGACAGGGGACAGTCTCCTACGAGCAGTACTTC. Filled out from reference TRBV28 and TRBJ2-7, the complete variable domain reads DVKVTQSSRYLVKRTGEKVFLECVQDMDHENMFWYRQDPGLGLRLIYFSYDVKMKEKGDIPEGYSVSREKKERFSLILESASTNQTSMYLCATRQGTVSYEQYFGPGTRLTVT.

This clonotype was found many times. The chain couples TRBV20-1 to TRBJ2-3, with no clear D. V was cut by 6 bases and J by 1 base, with 14 bases left in between. Per germline, CDR1 DFQATT and CDR2 SNEGSKA (reference sequence). CDR3 length equals 14 residues. The CDR3: CSAPRAAGTDTQYF. In nucleotides, the CDR3 is TGCAGTGCGCCCCGGGCCGCCGGCACAGATACGCAGTATTTT.

In its sample, this clonotype was seen many times. The chain recombines TRBV27 with TRBJ2-3, with D possibly being TRBD1 (6 bases). Trimming pared 6 bases from V and 1 base from J, leaving 17 bases between. This CDR3 comprises 16 residues. Germline CDR1 MNHEY, CDR2 SMNVEV (reference sequence). CDR3 nucleotide sequence: TGTGCCAGCAGGACCAGGGGCACCGTTGGCACAGATACGCAGTATTTT. Its protein product is CASRTRGTVGTDTQYF.